The clone carrying this T cell receptor (beta chain) has a handful of counts. From germline, CDR1 is MNHNS and CDR2 SASEGT. The CDR3 is made up of 17 amino acids. V was clipped by 3 bases and J by 1 base, with 15 bases between them. In the study's own analysis: Estimates of nucleated cell counts were drawn from the amplification of reference gene primers. The repertoire was sequenced with immunoSEQ multiplex PCR; TCRdb's copy has only in-frame clones and lacks some. The DNA gave D and trimming, while V, J and clone size come from that table. In the table there are around 100,000 clones, 70% to 80% of which are singletons. This entry is derived from a study of blood T cell repertoires in COVID-19.

The sequenced sample consisted of peripheral blood. V gene TRBV6-1 combines with J gene TRBJ2-2, with unresolved D. The sequence came from a woman aged 70-85 years with acute or convalescent COVID-19. The CDR3 sequence: CASSDGRRPGNTGELFF. The CDR3 DNA sequence: TGTGCCAGCAGTGACGGTAGGCGCCCGGGGAACACCGGGGAGCTGTTTTTT.